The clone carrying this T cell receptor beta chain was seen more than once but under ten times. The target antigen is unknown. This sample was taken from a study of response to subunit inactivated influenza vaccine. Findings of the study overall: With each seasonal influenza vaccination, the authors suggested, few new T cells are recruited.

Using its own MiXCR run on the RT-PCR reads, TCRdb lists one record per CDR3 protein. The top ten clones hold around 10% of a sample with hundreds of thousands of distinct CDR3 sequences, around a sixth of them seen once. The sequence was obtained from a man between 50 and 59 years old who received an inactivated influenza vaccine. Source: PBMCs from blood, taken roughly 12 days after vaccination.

CDR3 sequence reads: CASSVDWVSYEQYF. CDR3 coding DNA: TGTGCCAGCAGCGTAGATTGGGTCTCCTACGAGCAGTACTTC. The rearrangement joins TRBV9 to TRBJ2-7; D remains unclear. The length of the CDR3 is 14 residues. In germline, CDR1 is SGDLS, CDR2 YYNGEE. Between the trimmed V and J ends, which lost 0 bases and 0 bases, there was a span of 7 bases.